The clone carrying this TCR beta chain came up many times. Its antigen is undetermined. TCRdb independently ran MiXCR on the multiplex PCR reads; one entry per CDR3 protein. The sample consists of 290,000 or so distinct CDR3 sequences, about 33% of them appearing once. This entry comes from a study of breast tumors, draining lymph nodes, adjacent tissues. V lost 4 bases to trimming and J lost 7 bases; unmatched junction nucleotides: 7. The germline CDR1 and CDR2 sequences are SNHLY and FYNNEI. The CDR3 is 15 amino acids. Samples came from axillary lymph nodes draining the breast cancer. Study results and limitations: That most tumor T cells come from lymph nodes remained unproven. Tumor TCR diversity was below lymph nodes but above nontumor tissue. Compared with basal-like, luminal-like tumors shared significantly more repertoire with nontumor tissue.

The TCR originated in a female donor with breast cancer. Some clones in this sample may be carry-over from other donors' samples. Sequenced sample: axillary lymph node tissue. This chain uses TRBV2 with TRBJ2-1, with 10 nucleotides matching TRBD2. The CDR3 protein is CASSVGSGRSNEQFF. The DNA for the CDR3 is TGTGCCAGCAGTGTTGGTAGCGGGAGGTCGAATGAGCAGTTCTTC. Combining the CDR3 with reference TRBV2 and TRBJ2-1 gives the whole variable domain EPEVTQTPSHQVTQMGQEVILRCVPISNHLYFYWYRQILGQKVEFLVSFYNNEISEKSEIFDDQFSVERPDGSNFTLKIRSTKLEDSAMYFCASSVGSGRSNEQFFGPGTRLTVL.